The clone carrying this T cell receptor beta chain was detected only a few times. Its antigen is unknown. The sample comes from a study of beta chain features in type 1 diabetes. Trimming pared 2 bases from V and 0 bases from J, leaving 21 bases between. Per the germline V gene, CDR1 is SGHAT and CDR2 is FQNNGV. The CDR3 is 19 amino acids. The study reverse transcribed the entire isolated RNA, so it sequenced expressed TCRB transcripts. Assay: immunoSEQ multiplex PCR; the TCRdb copy retains only in-frame clones and omits some. The table lists more than 550,000 clones, around an eighth of them singletons. Study results and limitations: VDJ junctions from type 1 diabetes patients carried fewer insertions and larger deletions. Shortening that was moderate but significant affected the TCRB CDR3s of Type 1 diabetes patients in all four CD4+ subsets. A greater similarity of naive, central memory and Treg TCRB repertoires was seen among patients than among healthy donors.

Sequencing used naive CD4+ T cells from blood. The clonotype comes from a man younger than 35 with type 1 diabetes. This chain uses TRBV11-2 with TRBJ2-3; perhaps TRBD2 as D (6 bases). CDR3 residues: CASSLPTLPGLTSTDTQYF. The CDR3 bases are TGTGCCAGCAGCTTACCCACACTCCCGGGACTGACAAGCACAGATACGCAGTATTTT.